Shown below are 6 T cell receptor beta chains from a single sample sequenced in a study of T-cell reconstitution after alpha-beta-depleted transplantation in children. Preparing the TCRbeta library involved the use of unique molecular identifiers. From the PCR reads, TCRdb called clonotypes with MiXCR, one entry per CDR3 protein. The sample has 250,000 to 350,000 distinct CDR3 sequences; roughly 9.5% are singletons. The specimen was PBMCs from the stem cell graft donor, collected from the stem cell graft. Every receptor here comes from a human donor who donated a stem cell graft to a child with SCID.

The chain employs TRBV28 and TRBJ2-3, with D hard to call. Germline V gives CDR1 MDHEN, CDR2 SYDVKM. V lost 9 bases and J lost 0, with 16 bases in between. This CDR3 comprises 15 residues. In DNA form, the CDR3 reads TGTGCCAGGAGCCCCGAGCTACTCAGCACAGATACGCAGTATTTT. Translated: CARSPELLSTDTQYF.

The chain carries TRBV20-1 and TRBJ1-5; the D is unclear. CDR3 length equals 15 residues. Trimming stripped 3 bases from V and 2 bases from J, with 14 bases between. In germline, CDR1 is DFQATT, CDR2 SNEGSKA (reference sequence). The DNA for the CDR3 is TGCAGTGCTAGGTACGGTGGAGAGGGCAATCAGCCCCAGCATTTT. Amino acids: CSARYGGEGNQPQHF.

The V gene is TRBV7-9, the J gene TRBJ2-5; a possible D gene is TRBD2 (5 bases). This CDR3 is 11 amino acids long. Trimming took 7 bases from V and 3 from J, leaving 6 bases between them. Germline V gene sequence: CDR1 SEHNR, CDR2 FQNEAQ (reference sequence). For the CDR3, the DNA is TGTGCCAGCATCGGGAAAGAGACCCAGTACTTC. Its protein is CASIGKETQYF.

In this sample, this clonotype turned up many times. The chain is built from TRBV5-5 and TRBJ2-4; D uncertain. CDR1 SGHKS and CDR2 YYEKEE come from the germline V gene (reference sequence). V shed 0 bases and J shed 3 bases, with 7 bases lying between them. The CDR3 is made up of 14 amino acids. CDR3 amino acids: CASSLAVGKNIQYF. The CDR3 DNA is TGTGCCAGCAGCTTGGCCGTAGGCAAAAACATTCAGTACTTC.

The V call is TRBV6-5, the J call TRBJ2-3; D is uncertain. This CDR3 is 16 amino acids long. Germline-derived CDR1 and CDR2 are MNHEY and SVGAGI. V was pared by 4 bases and J by 1 base, with 15 bases between. CDR3 protein: CASSFVAFRRTDTQYF. DNA of the CDR3: TGTGCCAGCAGTTTCGTAGCCTTCAGGCGCACAGATACGCAGTATTTT.

The chain uses TRBV20-1 and TRBJ2-3; D tentatively reads TRBD1 or TRBD2 (5 bases each). Looked up from germline, CDR1 is DFQATT and CDR2 is SNEGSKA (reference sequence). The CDR3 length is 14 residues. V was shortened by 1 base and J by 3 bases, with 11 bases between the two germline ends. Here the CDR3 DNA reads TGCAGTGCTAGAGTGGGACCCAGAACAGATACGCAGTATTTT. It specifies CSARVGPRTDTQYF.